The next 16 T cell receptor beta chains were all read from a single sample in a study of T cell repertoires in cytomegalovirus infection. From the reads, TCRdb called clonotypes with MiXCR, one entry per CDR3 protein. The repertoire holds 200,000 to 300,000 distinct CDR3 sequences, approximately 13% seen once, with around 8.8% in the top ten. Specimen: PBMCs. All receptors derive from a human donor in good health (CMV status not recorded). Some clones in this sample may be carry-over from other donors' samples.

In this sample, this clonotype turned up a few times. The chain recombines TRBV3-1 with TRBJ1-1, with D perhaps matching TRBD1 (6 bases). Germline V gene data show CDR1 as LGHDT and CDR2 as YNNKEL (reference sequence). V gave up 4 bases and J gave up 0 bases, with 9 bases separating them. The CDR3 runs 14 residues. The CDR3 loop reads CASSRGQLNTEAFF. In nucleotides, the CDR3 is TGTGCCAGCAGCCGCGGACAGCTGAACACTGAAGCTTTCTTT.

This clonotype was observed a handful of times. The chain has TRBV28 and TRBJ2-7, with D possibly being TRBD2 (5 bases). The CDR3 runs to 13 residues. CDR1 is MDHEN, CDR2 SYDVKM, per germline. The V and J ends lost 8 bases and 1 base respectively, with 12 bases between them. CDR3 region: CASQPAVSYEQYF. CDR3 nucleotides: TGTGCCAGCCAACCAGCGGTTTCCTACGAGCAGTACTTC.

In its sample, this clonotype was seen many times. V is TRBV5-6 and J is TRBJ2-7; TRBD2 agrees at 14 bases. V lost 3 bases and J lost 3; bases outside the gene matches: 8. The CDR3 is 17 residues long. Germline CDR1 reads SGHDT; CDR2 reads YYEEEE. The CDR3 sequence is CASSSTSGGVPFYEQYF. CDR3 DNA sequence: TGTGCCAGCAGCTCGACTAGCGGGGGGGTCCCATTCTACGAGCAGTACTTC.

The V call is TRBV20-1, the J call TRBJ1-6; D is perhaps TRBD1 (6 bases). The CDR3 is 15 residues long. Germline CDR1 is DFQATT and CDR2 is SNEGSKA (reference sequence). V was trimmed by 1 base and J by 7 bases, leaving 14 bases between them. The CDR3 reads CSARVSTGSNSPLHF. DNA for the CDR3: TGCAGTGCTAGAGTTTCGACAGGATCCAATTCACCCCTCCACTTT.

This clonotype was observed a handful of times. The CDR3 sequence is CATSRERQPVDIQYF. CDR3 nucleotides: TGTGCCACCAGCAGAGAGAGACAGCCCGTCGACATTCAGTACTTC. J is TRBJ2-4 and V is TRBV15, with a weak D call TRBD1 (5 bases). This CDR3 has 15 amino acids. Germline loops: CDR1 LNHNV, CDR2 YYDKDF (reference sequence). V was shortened by 0 bases and J by 8 bases, with 14 bases between the two germline ends.

The chain recombines TRBV6-5 with TRBJ1-1; D is uncertain. V dropped 2 bases and J dropped 1 base, with 8 bases sitting between them. CDR1 is MNHEY and CDR2 is SVGAGI in the germline V gene. The length of the CDR3 is 14 residues. The CDR3 DNA reads as TGTGCCAGCAGTTACGTTCTGGAGAACACTGAAGCTTTCTTT. The encoded protein is CASSYVLENTEAFF.

V is TRBV7-2 and J is TRBJ1-6; D gene uncertain. From germline, CDR1 is SGHTA and CDR2 FQGNSA. CDR3 size: 15 residues. The V gene lost 1 base and the J gene lost 5 bases, with 9 bases spanning the gap. CDR3 sequence reads: CASSLVRENNSPLHF. CDR3 coding DNA: TGTGCCAGCAGCTTAGTAAGGGAGAATAATTCACCCCTCCACTTT. Based on the CDR3 plus reference TRBV7-2 and TRBJ1-6, the full variable domain is GAGVSQSPSNKVTEKGKDVELRCDPISGHTALYWYRQSLGQGLEFLIYFQGNSAPDKSGLPSDRFSAERTGGSVSTLTIQRTQQEDSAVYLCASSLVRENNSPLHFGNGTRLTVT.

The table lists this clonotype with a few counts. CDR3 in DNA: TGTGCCAGCAGCACCCGGGACTACCGCACAGATACGCAGTATTTT. Residues: CASSTRDYRTDTQYF. The chain has TRBV11-2 and TRBJ2-3, with TRBD2 identical over 7 bases. Germline loops: CDR1 SGHAT, CDR2 FQNNGV. V shed 5 bases, J shed 1 base, and the junction held 6 bases outside the gene matches. CDR3 size: 15 residues.

This clonotype occurred a few times. The V and J genes are TRBV5-4 and TRBJ2-4; a possible D gene is TRBD2 (6 bases). The CDR3 sequence is 16 residues long. Per the germline V gene, CDR1 is SGHNT and CDR2 is YYREEE (reference sequence). The ends were cut back, 0 bases at V and 1 base at J, with 11 bases in the middle. CDR3 sequence (DNA): TGTGCCAGCAGCTTGGATCAGGCGGGGGCCAAAAACATTCAGTACTTC. Translating gives CASSLDQAGAKNIQYF.

This chain links TRBV29-1 with TRBJ2-7; D perhaps matches TRBD1 (6 bases). Trimming removed 5 bases at V and 0 bases at J, with 8 bases between. The CDR3 length is 12 residues. CDR1 and CDR2 (germline): SQVTM, ANQGSEA. CDR3 residues: CSVRDNSYEQYF. Written as DNA, the CDR3 is TGCAGCGTTCGGGACAACTCCTACGAGCAGTACTTC.

The chain combines TRBV7-9 with TRBJ2-7, with D tentatively TRBD2 (6 bases). Per germline, CDR1 SEHNR and CDR2 FQNEAQ (reference sequence). Trimming pared 8 bases from V and 3 bases from J, leaving 23 bases between. This CDR3 spans 16 amino acids. CDR3 in DNA: TGTGCCAGCGGACCATCCTCTCGGGGGAACTACTACGAGCAGTACTTC. Protein product: CASGPSSRGNYYEQYF.

The chain couples TRBV10-3 to TRBJ1-1; 8 bases are shared with TRBD1. The trim removed 1 base at V and 0 bases at J, leaving 10 bases unmatched. Per germline, CDR1 ENHRY and CDR2 SYGVKD. The CDR3 length is 18 residues. As DNA, the CDR3 is TGTGCCATCAGTGAGTTAGGACAGGGTACCGACATGAACACTGAAGCTTTCTTT. Translation: CAISELGQGTDMNTEAFF.

The table lists this clonotype with many counts. This chain joins TRBV3-1 and TRBJ2-7, with 10 bases lining up with TRBD2. V gave up 3 bases and J gave up 2 bases; unmatched junction bases: 13. Per germline, CDR1 LGHDT and CDR2 YNNKEL (reference sequence). The CDR3 spans 18 residues. The CDR3 DNA reads TGTGCCAGCAGCCACGCCAGCCGTGGACTAGCGGTCACCTACGAGCAGTACTTC. This translates into CASSHASRGLAVTYEQYF.

V and J are TRBV19 and TRBJ2-7, with 9 bases identical to TRBD2. The CDR3 runs to 15 residues. CDR1 and CDR2 (germline): LNHDA, SQIVND (reference sequence). With 1 base clipped from V and 4 bases from J, the junction kept 5 bases outside the gene matches. This CDR3 is CASSIVAGGDYEQYF. As DNA, the CDR3 is TGTGCCAGTAGTATAGTCGCGGGAGGGGATTACGAGCAGTACTTC.

This clonotype was seen more than once but under ten times. CDR3 in amino acids: CASSDSPGQGAGEQFF. The CDR3 DNA follows: TGTGCCAGCAGTGACTCACCGGGACAGGGGGCGGGTGAGCAGTTCTTC. The gene calls are TRBV6-4 and TRBJ2-1, with TRBD1 matching 12 bases. The CDR3 contains 16 residues. Germline trimming cut 0 bases from V and 9 bases from J; bases unmatched to any gene: 6. CDR1 is MRHNA, CDR2 SNTAGT, per germline.

The genes are TRBV4-2 and TRBJ1-5; unclear D gene. CDR1 is LGHNA, CDR2 YNFKEQ, per germline. Trimming left V 0 bases short and J 7 bases short, with 10 bases between. The CDR3 loop spans 14 amino acids. In DNA, the CDR3 is TGTGCCAGCAGCCAAGATTTAAGGTGGCAGCCCCAGCATTTT. Protein sequence: CASSQDLRWQPQHF.